The 25 T cell receptor beta chains given below trace back to one sample, sequenced in a study of cytomegalovirus exposure and HLA in healthy donors (dated by TCRdb to between 2016 and 2019). Receptors were amplified or captured by the immunoSEQ multiplex PCR assay. A mixture of 60 forward primers for TCR Vbeta segments and 13 reverse primers for TCR Jbeta segments was used in the multiplex PCR. TCRdb took this table from immuneACCESS and kept in-frame rearrangements with V and J called. Such tables lack part of the clones; where checked against another copy, unresolved V genes explain under half of the gap, and the rest is unexplained. The sample table records some 70,000 clones. The ten biggest clones cover 4.5% to 5% of the sample. The sequenced material came from PBMCs. All receptors come from a man aged 40-49 years in good health and CMV-seronegative.

Turning to this clone: The junction departs from the called germline gene at one end, perhaps through a read error. The chain combines TRBV5-6 with TRBJ2-4; the D is unclear. The CDR3 contains 15 residues. The germline gives CDR1 SGHDT, CDR2 YYEEEE. The CDR3 DNA reads as TGTGCCAGCAGCTCGAAATTGGGTGACAAAAACATTCGGTACTTC. It encodes CASSSKLGDKNIRYF.

V gene TRBV7-2 combines with J gene TRBJ2-2; possibly TRBD1 for D (6 bases). CDR3 length: 16 amino acids. Germline CDR1 SGHTA, CDR2 FQGNSA. The ends were cut back, 0 bases at V and 1 base at J, with 9 bases in the middle. CDR3 sequence: CASSLALGQNTGELFF. CDR3 nucleotides: TGTGCCAGCAGCTTAGCTCTGGGACAGAACACCGGGGAGCTGTTTTTT.

The genes are TRBV11-2 and TRBJ1-2; D might be TRBD1 (6 bases). From germline, CDR1 is SGHAT and CDR2 FQNNGV. There are 13 residues in the CDR3. The ends were cut back, 4 bases at V and 4 bases at J, with 10 bases in the middle. The CDR3 reads CASSSGHGYGYTF. CDR3 DNA: TGTGCCAGCAGCTCGGGACACGGCTATGGCTACACCTTC.

The chain carries TRBV5-1 and TRBJ2-5; a weak D match, TRBD1 (6 bases). CDR1 SGHRS and CDR2 YFSETQ come from the germline V gene. Trimming removed 0 bases at V and 4 bases at J, with 13 bases between. This CDR3 comprises 15 residues. CDR3 nucleotide sequence: TGCGCCAGCAGCTTGGATTGGGGGCGGGTAGAGACCCAGTACTTC. It translates to CASSLDWGRVETQYF.

This chain links TRBV30 with TRBJ1-2; D might be TRBD1 (6 bases). Germline-derived CDR1 and CDR2 are GTSNPN and SVGIG (reference sequence). The CDR3 is 14 residues long. V lost 0 bases, J lost 4 bases, and 12 bases lay in between. CDR3 protein: CAWSVQGQVYGYTF. In DNA form, the CDR3 reads TGTGCCTGGAGTGTACAGGGTCAAGTCTATGGCTACACCTTC.

V and J are TRBV30 and TRBJ2-5; 7 nucleotides agree with TRBD2. The length of the CDR3 is 14 residues. Germline CDR1 GTSNPN, CDR2 SVGIG (reference sequence). Trimming removed 0 bases from V and 5 bases from J; junction bases left unmatched: 6. CDR3 protein: CAWSVGAGKETQYF. For the CDR3, the DNA is TGTGCCTGGAGTGTAGGAGCGGGGAAGGAGACCCAGTACTTC.

The chain combines TRBV6-5 with TRBJ2-7, with 9 bases matching TRBD1. The J segment lost 5 bases and the V segment lost 5 bases, leaving 10 bases of the junction unmatched. Germline V gives CDR1 MNHEY, CDR2 SVGAGI. This CDR3 has 15 amino acids. The CDR3, as DNA: TGTGCCAGCAGTGGACAGGGGATAGGGAAGGACGAGCAGTACTTC. Translated, it gives CASSGQGIGKDEQYF.

The rearrangement links TRBV18 to TRBJ2-5; maybe TRBD1 (5 bases). The CDR3 has 14 residues. The V gene lost 0 bases and the J gene lost 5 bases, with 10 bases spanning the gap. The germline V gene has CDR1 KGHSH and CDR2 LQKENI. CDR3 region: CASSPPTASETQYF. CDR3 sequence (DNA): TGTGCCAGCTCACCACCGACAGCTTCTGAGACCCAGTACTTC.

This chain uses TRBV19 with TRBJ2-1; 15 bases line up with TRBD2. This CDR3 comprises 15 residues. J gave up 7 bases and V 3 bases, and 1 base lay outside the gene matches. The V gene's germline CDR1 is LNHDA and CDR2 SQIVND (reference sequence). As DNA, the CDR3 is TGTGCCAGTAGTATGGGACTAGCGGGAGGAAATGAGCAGTTCTTC. This translates into CASSMGLAGGNEQFF. Variable domain in full (rest from reference TRBV19 and TRBJ2-1): DGGITQSPKYLFRKEGQNVTLSCEQNLNHDAMYWYRQDPGQGLRLIYYSQIVNDFQKGDIAEGYSVSREKKESFPLTVTSAQKNPTAFYLCASSMGLAGGNEQFFGPGTRLTVL.

This rearrangement joins TRBV7-9 to TRBJ1-6, with a weak D call TRBD1 (5 bases). V shed 4 bases and J shed 3 bases, with 10 bases lying between them. The germline CDR1 and CDR2 sequences are SEHNR and FQNEAQ (reference sequence). The CDR3 loop spans 15 amino acids. Written as DNA, the CDR3 is TGTGCCAGCAGCTCGAGCAGGGTCTATAATTCACCCCTCCACTTT. This sequence encodes CASSSSRVYNSPLHF.

The chain has TRBV5-1 and TRBJ1-6; 10 nucleotides line up with TRBD1. This CDR3 is built from 15 residues. CDR1 is SGHRS, CDR2 YFSETQ, per germline. V lost 4 bases and J lost 4; bases outside the gene matches: 2. The CDR3 DNA sequence: TGCGCCAGCAGCCGGGACAGGGGTTATAATTCACCCCTCCACTTT. This sequence encodes CASSRDRGYNSPLHF.

To note about this clone: The sample carries other DNA sequences with the same CDR3. CDR3: CASSLDRGGNQPQHF. The CDR3, as DNA: TGTGCCAGCAGTTTAGACAGGGGTGGCAATCAGCCCCAGCATTTT. The V call is TRBV28, the J call TRBJ1-5; TRBD1 agrees at 8 bases. Germline CDR1 and CDR2: MDHEN and SYDVKM. The CDR3 totals 15 residues. Losses at the gene ends were 2 bases for V and 2 bases for J; bases not matched to a gene: 2.

The V call is TRBV28, the J call TRBJ2-2; the match to TRBD2 covers 11 bases. This CDR3 region has 15 residues. V was pared by 6 bases and J by 7 bases, with 7 bases of the junction left unmatched. Germline CDR1 is MDHEN and CDR2 is SYDVKM. Written as DNA, the CDR3 is TGTGCCAGCAGCGGGGGACTAGCGGTCCTCGGGGAGCTGTTTTTT. It yields the protein CASSGGLAVLGELFF.

The V and J genes are TRBV11-2 and TRBJ2-3; 10 bases fit TRBD2. The CDR3 extends over 17 amino acids. From germline, CDR1 is SGHAT and CDR2 FQNNGV. Trimming removed 2 bases from V and 3 bases from J; junction bases left unmatched: 8. The CDR3 nucleotides are TGTGCCAGCAGCTTAAGCCCAAGCGGGAGGGCTACAGATACGCAGTATTTT. This sequence encodes CASSLSPSGRATDTQYF.

The V and J genes are TRBV5-1 and TRBJ1-4, with TRBD1 matching 7 bases. The CDR3 extends over 15 amino acids. The V gene's germline CDR1 is SGHRS and CDR2 YFSETQ. V gave up 4 bases and J gave up 6 bases; unmatched junction bases: 9. The CDR3, as DNA: TGCGCCAGCAGCCCGGGCCGGGACAGCCATGAAAAACTGTTTTTT. Its protein is CASSPGRDSHEKLFF.

The rearrangement uses TRBV5-1 and TRBJ2-1, with TRBD2 identical over 11 bases. After removal of 5 bases from V and 1 base from J, the junction contained 11 bases not matched to a gene. The V gene's germline CDR1 is SGHRS and CDR2 YFSETQ. The CDR3 sequence is 18 residues long. Here the CDR3 reads CASSNTQTSGESYNEQFF. In nucleotides, the CDR3 is TGCGCCAGCAGTAACACCCAGACTAGCGGGGAGTCCTACAATGAGCAGTTCTTC.

The genes are TRBV4-3 and TRBJ2-5; 7 nucleotides match TRBD2. The end of the DNA is better explained by TRBJ2-7, so the J call may be wrong. CDR3 length equals 16 residues. Germline V gene data show CDR1 as LGHNA and CDR2 as YSLEER. This CDR3 is CASSQDAVAGVYEQYF. CDR3 DNA: TGCGCCAGCAGCCAAGACGCGGTAGCGGGTGTCTACGAGCAGTACTTC.

The J gene is TRBJ1-2, the V gene TRBV4-3, with TRBD1 matching over 7 bases. Unmatched junction bases numbered 10, after V lost 5 bases and J lost 7 bases. This CDR3 has 14 residues. CDR1 and CDR2 from the germline V gene are LGHNA and YSLEER. The CDR3 loop is CASSGIDRDGGYTF. Written as DNA, the CDR3 is TGCGCCAGCAGCGGGATCGACAGGGATGGTGGCTACACCTTC.

This sequence joins TRBV4-2 and TRBJ2-6; tentatively, D is TRBD2 (7 bases). The V gene's germline CDR1 is LGHNA and CDR2 YNFKEQ. The V end was cut by 4 bases, the J end by 4 bases, with 23 bases between. The CDR3 extends over 19 amino acids. CDR3 coding DNA: TGTGCCAGCAGCCCTGCTGAAGGGGGGGCCGGATCAGGGGCCAACGTCCTGACTTTC. Residues: CASSPAEGGAGSGANVLTF.

This chain connects TRBV20-1 to TRBJ2-7; D gene uncertain. This CDR3 region has 8 residues. CDR1 and CDR2 from the germline V gene are DFQATT and SNEGSKA (reference sequence). The CDR3 is CCPGGEYF. Written as DNA, the CDR3 is TGCTGCCCCGGCGGCGAGTACTTC.

V and J are TRBV10-2 and TRBJ2-7; D remains ambiguous. Trimming stripped 2 bases from V and 3 bases from J, with 8 bases between. Looked up from germline, CDR1 is WSHSY and CDR2 is SAAADI. The CDR3 totals 13 residues. The CDR3 DNA follows: TGCGCCAGCAGTGAGCAGGTGAGCTACGAGCAGTACTTC. This encodes CASSEQVSYEQYF.

This chain links TRBV7-2 with TRBJ2-3; D is perhaps TRBD2 (6 bases). The CDR3 runs to 15 residues. From germline, CDR1 is SGHTA and CDR2 FQGNSA. V was pared by 3 bases and J by 8 bases, with 18 bases between. The CDR3, as DNA: TGTGCCAGCAGCTTCACCCAGACTAGTTTAGCTACGCAGTATTTT. This codes for CASSFTQTSLATQYF.

This sequence joins TRBV5-4 and TRBJ1-1; TRBD1 matches at 9 bases. Germline lookup yields CDR1 SGHNT and CDR2 YYREEE (reference sequence). V shed 4 bases and J 6 bases; nucleotides not matched to a gene: 7. The CDR3 contains 14 residues. The CDR3 region is CASSTGTGFAEAFF. As DNA, the CDR3 is TGTGCCAGCAGCACCGGGACAGGGTTCGCTGAAGCTTTCTTT.

The chain recombines TRBV28 with TRBJ2-3; the D is unclear. Germline CDR1 and CDR2: MDHEN and SYDVKM. This CDR3 contains 16 residues. Trimming stripped 5 bases from V and 5 bases from J, with 20 bases between. The CDR3 nucleotides read TGTGCCAGCAGTATTGGCCCCATCTCGTTATTAGATACGCAGTATTTT. Translated, it gives CASSIGPISLLDTQYF. The full variable domain, in which reference TRBV28 and TRBJ2-3 provide the parts outside the CDR3, is DVKVTQSSRYLVKRTGEKVFLECVQDMDHENMFWYRQDPGLGLRLIYFSYDVKMKEKGDIPEGYSVSREKKERFSLILESASTNQTSMYLCASSIGPISLLDTQYFGPGTRLTVL.

This chain connects TRBV7-9 to TRBJ1-5; 9 bases map to TRBD1. The CDR3 sequence is 14 residues long. J gave up 5 bases and V 1 base, and 0 bases lay outside the gene matches. Germline-derived CDR1 and CDR2 are SEHNR and FQNEAQ (reference sequence). CDR3 in amino acids: CASSLGTGDQPQHF. CDR3 coding DNA: TGTGCCAGCAGCTTAGGGACAGGGGATCAGCCCCAGCATTTT.